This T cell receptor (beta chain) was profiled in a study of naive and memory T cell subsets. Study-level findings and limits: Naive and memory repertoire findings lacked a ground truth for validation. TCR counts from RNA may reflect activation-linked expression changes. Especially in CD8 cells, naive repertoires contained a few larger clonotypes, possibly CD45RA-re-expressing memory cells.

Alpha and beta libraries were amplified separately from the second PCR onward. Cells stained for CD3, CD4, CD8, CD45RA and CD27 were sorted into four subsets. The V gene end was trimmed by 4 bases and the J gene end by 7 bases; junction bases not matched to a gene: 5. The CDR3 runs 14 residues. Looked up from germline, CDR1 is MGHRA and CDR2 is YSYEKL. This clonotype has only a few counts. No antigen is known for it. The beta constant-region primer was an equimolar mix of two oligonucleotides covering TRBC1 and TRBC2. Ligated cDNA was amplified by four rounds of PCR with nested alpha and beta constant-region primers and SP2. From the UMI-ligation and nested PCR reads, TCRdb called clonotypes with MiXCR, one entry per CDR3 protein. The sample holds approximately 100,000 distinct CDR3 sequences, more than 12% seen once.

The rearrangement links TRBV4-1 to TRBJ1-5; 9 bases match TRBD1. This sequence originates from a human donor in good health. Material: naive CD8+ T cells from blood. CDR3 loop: CASSLMTGGQPQHF. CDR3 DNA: TGCGCCAGCAGCCTTATGACAGGGGGGCAGCCCCAGCATTTT.